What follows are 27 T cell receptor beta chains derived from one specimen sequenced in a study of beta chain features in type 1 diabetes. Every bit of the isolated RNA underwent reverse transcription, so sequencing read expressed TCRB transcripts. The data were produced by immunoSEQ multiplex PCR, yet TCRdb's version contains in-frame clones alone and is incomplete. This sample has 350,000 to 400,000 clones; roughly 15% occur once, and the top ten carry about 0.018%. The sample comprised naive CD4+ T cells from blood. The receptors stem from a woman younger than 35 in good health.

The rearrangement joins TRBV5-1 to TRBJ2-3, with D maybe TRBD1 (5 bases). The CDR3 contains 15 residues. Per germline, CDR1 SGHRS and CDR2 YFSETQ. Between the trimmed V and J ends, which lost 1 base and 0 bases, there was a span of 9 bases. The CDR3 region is CASSLRQLSTDTQYF. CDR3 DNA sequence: TGCGCCAGCAGCTTGAGACAGTTGAGCACAGATACGCAGTATTTT.

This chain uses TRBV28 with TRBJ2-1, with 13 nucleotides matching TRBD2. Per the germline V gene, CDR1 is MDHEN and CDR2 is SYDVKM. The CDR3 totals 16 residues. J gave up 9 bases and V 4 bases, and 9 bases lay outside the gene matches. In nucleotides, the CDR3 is TGTGCCAGCAGTTCGACCGGGACTAGCGGGATGGGTGAGCAGTTCTTC. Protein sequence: CASSSTGTSGMGEQFF.

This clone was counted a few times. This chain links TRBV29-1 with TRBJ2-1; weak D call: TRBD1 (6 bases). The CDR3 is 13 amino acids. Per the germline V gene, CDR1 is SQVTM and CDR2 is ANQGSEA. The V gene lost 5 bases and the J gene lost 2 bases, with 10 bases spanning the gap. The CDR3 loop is CSVRTETYNEQFF. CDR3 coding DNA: TGCAGCGTTAGGACAGAAACCTACAATGAGCAGTTCTTC.

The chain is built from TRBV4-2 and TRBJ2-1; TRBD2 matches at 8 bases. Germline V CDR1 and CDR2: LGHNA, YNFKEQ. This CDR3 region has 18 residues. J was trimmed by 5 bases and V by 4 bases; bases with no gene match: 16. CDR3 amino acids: CASSRLRFGREEHNEQFF. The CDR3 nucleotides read TGTGCCAGCAGCCGACTCCGTTTCGGGCGGGAGGAGCACAATGAGCAGTTCTTC.

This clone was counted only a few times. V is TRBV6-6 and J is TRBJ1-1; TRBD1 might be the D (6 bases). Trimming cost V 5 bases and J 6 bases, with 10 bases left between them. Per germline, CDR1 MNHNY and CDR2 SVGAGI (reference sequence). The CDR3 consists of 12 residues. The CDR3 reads CASSTRGSEAFF. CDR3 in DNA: TGTGCCAGCAGTACCAGGGGCTCTGAAGCTTTCTTT.

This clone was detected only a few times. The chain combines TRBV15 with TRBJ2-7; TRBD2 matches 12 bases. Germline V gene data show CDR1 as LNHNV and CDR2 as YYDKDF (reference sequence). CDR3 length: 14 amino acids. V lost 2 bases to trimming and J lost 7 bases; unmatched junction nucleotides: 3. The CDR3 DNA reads TGTGCCACCAGCAGATCTGGACTAGCGGGAGAGCAGTACTTC. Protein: CATSRSGLAGEQYF.

CDR3 sequence reads: CASSVVVGEGSEAFF. CDR3 DNA: TGTGCCAGCAGCGTAGTGGTAGGGGAAGGATCTGAAGCTTTCTTT. V gene TRBV9 combines with J gene TRBJ1-1; a possible D gene is TRBD1 (5 bases). Trimming removed 0 bases from V and 6 bases from J, with 15 bases in between. This CDR3 is built from 15 residues. Germline V lookup: CDR1 SGDLS, CDR2 YYNGEE.

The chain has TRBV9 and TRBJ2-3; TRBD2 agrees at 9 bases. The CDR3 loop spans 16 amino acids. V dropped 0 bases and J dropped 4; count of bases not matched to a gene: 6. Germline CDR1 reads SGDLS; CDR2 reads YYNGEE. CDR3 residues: CASSVDRGRAPDTQYF. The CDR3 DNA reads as TGTGCCAGCAGCGTAGACCGCGGGAGGGCCCCAGATACGCAGTATTTT.

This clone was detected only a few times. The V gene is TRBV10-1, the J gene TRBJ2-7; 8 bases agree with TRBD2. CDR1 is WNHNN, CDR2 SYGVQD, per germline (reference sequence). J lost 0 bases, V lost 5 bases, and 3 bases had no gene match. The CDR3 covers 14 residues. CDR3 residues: CASSSSGSSYEQYF. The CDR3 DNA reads TGCGCCAGCAGTTCCAGCGGGAGCTCCTACGAGCAGTACTTC.

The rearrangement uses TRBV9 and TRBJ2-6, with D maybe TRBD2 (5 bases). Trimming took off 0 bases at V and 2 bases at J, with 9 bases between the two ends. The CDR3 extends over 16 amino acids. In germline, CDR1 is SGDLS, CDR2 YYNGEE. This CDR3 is CASSVDIGAGANVLTF. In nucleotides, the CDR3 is TGTGCCAGCAGCGTAGATATCGGGGCTGGGGCCAACGTCCTGACTTTC.

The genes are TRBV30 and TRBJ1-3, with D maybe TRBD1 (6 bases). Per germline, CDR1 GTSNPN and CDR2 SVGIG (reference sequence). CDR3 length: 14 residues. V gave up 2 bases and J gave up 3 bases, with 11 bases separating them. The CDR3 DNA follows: TGTGCCTGGAGTCCCGGACAGATTGGAAACACCATATATTTT. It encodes CAWSPGQIGNTIYF.

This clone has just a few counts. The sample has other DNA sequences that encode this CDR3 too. The CDR3 loop reads CASSVGSGSYNEQFF. For the CDR3, the DNA is TGTGCCAGCAGCGTTGGCTCCGGGAGTTACAATGAGCAGTTCTTC. The rearrangement joins TRBV9 to TRBJ2-1; D perhaps matches TRBD2 (6 bases). Deletions cut 2 bases from V and 4 bases from J, with 13 bases between. The CDR3 sequence is 15 residues long. Germline V CDR1 and CDR2: SGDLS, YYNGEE.

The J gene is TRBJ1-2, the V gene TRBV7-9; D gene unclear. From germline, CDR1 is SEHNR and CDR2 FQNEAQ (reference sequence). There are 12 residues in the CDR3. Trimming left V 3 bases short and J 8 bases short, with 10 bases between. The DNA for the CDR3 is TGTGCCAGCAGCTTCGGAGGGAGCGGCTACACCTTC. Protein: CASSFGGSGYTF.

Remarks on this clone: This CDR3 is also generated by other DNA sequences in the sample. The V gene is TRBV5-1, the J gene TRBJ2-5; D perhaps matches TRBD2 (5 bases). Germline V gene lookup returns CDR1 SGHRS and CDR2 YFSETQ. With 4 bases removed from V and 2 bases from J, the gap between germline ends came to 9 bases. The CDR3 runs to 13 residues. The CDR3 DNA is TGCGCCAGCAGCCTTGGGAGTCAAGAGACCCAGTACTTC. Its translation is CASSLGSQETQYF.

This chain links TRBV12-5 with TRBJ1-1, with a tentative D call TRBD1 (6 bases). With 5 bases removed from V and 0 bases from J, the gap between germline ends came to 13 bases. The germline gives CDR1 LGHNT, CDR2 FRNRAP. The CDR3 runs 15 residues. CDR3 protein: CASGPRTAMNTEAFF. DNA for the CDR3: TGTGCTAGTGGTCCTAGGACAGCGATGAACACTGAAGCTTTCTTT.

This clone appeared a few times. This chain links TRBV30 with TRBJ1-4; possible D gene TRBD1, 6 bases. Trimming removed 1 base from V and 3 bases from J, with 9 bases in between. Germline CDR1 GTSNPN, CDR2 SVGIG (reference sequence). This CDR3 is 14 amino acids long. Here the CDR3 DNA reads TGTGCCTGGAGTGACGACAGGTCTAATGAAAAACTGTTTTTT. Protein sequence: CAWSDDRSNEKLFF.

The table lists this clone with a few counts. CDR3 nucleotide sequence: TGTGCCAGCAGTCCAGGGTTTAGGGGGTTGAACACTGAAGCTTTCTTT. It is translated as CASSPGFRGLNTEAFF. The V call is TRBV9, the J call TRBJ1-1; tentatively, D is TRBD1 (6 bases). Trimming removed 5 bases at V and 0 bases at J, with 17 bases between. The CDR3 runs to 16 residues. Germline V gene data show CDR1 as SGDLS and CDR2 as YYNGEE.

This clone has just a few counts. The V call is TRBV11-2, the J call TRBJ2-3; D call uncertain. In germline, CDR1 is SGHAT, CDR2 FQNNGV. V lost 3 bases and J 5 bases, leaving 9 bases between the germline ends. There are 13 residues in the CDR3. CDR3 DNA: TGTGCCAGCAGCTTGAGGTTGATAGATACGCAGTATTTT. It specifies CASSLRLIDTQYF.

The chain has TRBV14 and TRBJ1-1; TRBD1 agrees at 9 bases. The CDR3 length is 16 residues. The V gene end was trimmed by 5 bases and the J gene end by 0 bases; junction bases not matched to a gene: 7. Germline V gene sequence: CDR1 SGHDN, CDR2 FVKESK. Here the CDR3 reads CASSRIGTGMNTEAFF. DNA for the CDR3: TGTGCCAGCAGCAGAATAGGGACAGGGATGAACACTGAAGCTTTCTTT. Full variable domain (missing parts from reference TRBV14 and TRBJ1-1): EAGVTQFPSHSVIEKGQTVTLRCDPISGHDNLYWYRRVMGKEIKFLLHFVKESKQDESGMPNNRFLAERTGGTYSTLKVQPAELEDSGVYFCASSRIGTGMNTEAFFGQGTRLTVV.

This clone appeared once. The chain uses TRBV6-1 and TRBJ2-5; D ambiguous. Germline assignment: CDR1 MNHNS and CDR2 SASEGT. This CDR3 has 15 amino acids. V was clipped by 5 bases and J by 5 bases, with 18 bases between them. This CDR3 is CASSQPSGLSETQYF. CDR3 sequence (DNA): TGTGCCAGCAGTCAACCTTCAGGTTTAAGCGAGACCCAGTACTTC.

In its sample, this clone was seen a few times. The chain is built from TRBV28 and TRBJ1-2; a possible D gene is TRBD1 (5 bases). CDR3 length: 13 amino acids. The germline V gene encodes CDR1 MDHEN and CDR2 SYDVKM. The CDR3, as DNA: TGTGCAGCCCGCGGGGGATCGGACTATGGCTACACCTTC. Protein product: CAARGGSDYGYTF.

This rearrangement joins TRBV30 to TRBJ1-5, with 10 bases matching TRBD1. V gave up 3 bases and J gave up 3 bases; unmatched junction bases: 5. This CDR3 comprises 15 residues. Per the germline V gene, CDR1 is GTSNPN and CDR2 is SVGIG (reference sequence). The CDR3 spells CAWRTGTGDNQPQHF. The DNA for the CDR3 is TGTGCCTGGAGAACTGGGACAGGGGACAATCAGCCCCAGCATTTT.

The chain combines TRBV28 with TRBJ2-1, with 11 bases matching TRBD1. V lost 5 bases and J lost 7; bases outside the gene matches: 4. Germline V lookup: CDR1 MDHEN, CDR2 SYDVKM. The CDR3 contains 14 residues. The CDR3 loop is CASSPGDRGNEQFF. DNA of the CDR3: TGTGCCAGCAGTCCGGGGGACAGGGGGAATGAGCAGTTCTTC.

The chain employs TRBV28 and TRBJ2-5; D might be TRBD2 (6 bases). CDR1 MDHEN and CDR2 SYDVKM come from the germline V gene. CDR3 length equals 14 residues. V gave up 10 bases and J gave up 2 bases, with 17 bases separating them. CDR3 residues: CATMGGGVQETQYF. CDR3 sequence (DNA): TGTGCCACCATGGGGGGAGGAGTTCAAGAGACCCAGTACTTC. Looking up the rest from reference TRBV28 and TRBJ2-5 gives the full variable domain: DVKVTQSSRYLVKRTGEKVFLECVQDMDHENMFWYRQDPGLGLRLIYFSYDVKMKEKGDIPEGYSVSREKKERFSLILESASTNQTSMYLCATMGGGVQETQYFGPGTRLLVL.

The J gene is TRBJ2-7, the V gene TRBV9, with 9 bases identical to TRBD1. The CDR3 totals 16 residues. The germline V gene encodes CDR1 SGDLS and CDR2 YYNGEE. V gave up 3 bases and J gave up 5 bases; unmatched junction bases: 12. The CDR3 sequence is CASSAVSWTGANEQYF. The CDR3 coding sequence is TGTGCCAGCAGCGCGGTGAGCTGGACAGGGGCTAACGAGCAGTACTTC.

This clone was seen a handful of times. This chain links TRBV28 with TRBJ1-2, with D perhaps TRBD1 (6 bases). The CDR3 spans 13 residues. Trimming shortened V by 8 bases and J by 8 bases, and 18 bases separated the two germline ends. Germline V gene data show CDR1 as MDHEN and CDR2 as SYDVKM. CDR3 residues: CASGQIGGRGYTF. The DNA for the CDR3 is TGTGCCAGCGGACAGATAGGGGGTAGAGGCTACACCTTC.

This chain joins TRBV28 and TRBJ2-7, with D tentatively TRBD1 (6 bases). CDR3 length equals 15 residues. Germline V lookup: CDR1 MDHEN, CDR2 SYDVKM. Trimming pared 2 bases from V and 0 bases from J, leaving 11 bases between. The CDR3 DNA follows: TGTGCCAGCAGTTTACCCAGGGGATACTCCTACGAGCAGTACTTC. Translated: CASSLPRGYSYEQYF. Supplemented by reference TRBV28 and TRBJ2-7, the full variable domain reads DVKVTQSSRYLVKRTGEKVFLECVQDMDHENMFWYRQDPGLGLRLIYFSYDVKMKEKGDIPEGYSVSREKKERFSLILESASTNQTSMYLCASSLPRGYSYEQYFGPGTRLTVT.